There are a few counts of the clone carrying this T cell receptor (beta chain). The antigen is unknown. The junction departs from the called germline gene at one end, perhaps through a read error. The germline V gene encodes CDR1 MGHRA and CDR2 YSYEKL. CDR3 length: 16 residues. The sample belongs to a study of CD8+ T cells in alopecia areata. Sequencing relied on a cDNA template that was reverse transcribed from extracted RNA. The method was immunoSEQ multiplex PCR; TCRdb's version includes in-frame clones alone and lacks a portion of them. Of about 210,000 clones in the sample, roughly 64% were seen once. The study's findings and limits: A great number of expanded lesional clones endured in scalp and blood during tofacitinib.

Treatment of the sample: oral pan-JAK inhibitor, 5-10 mg twice daily. The researchers isolated CD4+ and CD8+ T cells from PBMCs by sorting. Source: CD4+ T cells sorted from blood, taken at week 4, from a patient treated with tofacitinib. The sequence derives from a human donor with alopecia areata. The V call is TRBV4-1, the J call TRBJ2-2; 9 nucleotides agree with TRBD2. The CDR3 nucleotides read TGTGCCAGCAGCCAAGGGGCTAGCGGGGCAGCAGGGGAGCTGTTTTTT. Translating gives CASSQGASGAAGELFF.